These 14 T cell receptor beta chains were all obtained from the same sample, sequenced in a study of shared clonotypes between healthy human individuals. Assay used: immunoSEQ multiplex PCR; TCRdb lists only in-frame clones, some missing. This table holds approximately 980,000 clones, 76% found once. The source material was memory CD4+ T cells sorted from blood. As for subset: CD45RA-negative fraction. All receptors derive from a man between 18 and 35 years old in good health.

V gene TRBV5-1 combines with J gene TRBJ2-3, with D hard to call. Germline CDR1 reads SGHRS; CDR2 reads YFSETQ. This CDR3 is built from 14 residues. Trimming cost V 4 bases and J 4 bases, with 13 bases left between them. CDR3 coding DNA: TGCGCCAGCAGCCCCCAGCCAGCGCCAGATACGCAGTATTTT. This codes for CASSPQPAPDTQYF.

The gene calls are TRBV18 and TRBJ2-5, with 11 nucleotides matching TRBD1. The J segment lost 4 bases and the V segment lost 5 bases, leaving 3 bases of the junction unmatched. The CDR3 consists of 14 residues. CDR1 and CDR2 from the germline V gene are KGHSH and LQKENI. CDR3 loop: CASSSGTGGETQYF. In DNA form, the CDR3 reads TGTGCCAGCTCATCTGGGACAGGGGGAGAGACCCAGTACTTC.

This clone appeared a few times. CDR3 amino acids: CASSLYRVSQSPLHF. The CDR3 bases are TGTGCCAGCAGTTTGTACAGGGTGTCGCAGTCACCCCTCCACTTT. The chain employs TRBV27 and TRBJ1-6, with TRBD1 as a possible D gene (6 bases). This CDR3 comprises 15 residues. The germline V gene encodes CDR1 MNHEY and CDR2 SMNVEV (reference sequence). The V end was cut by 3 bases, the J end by 10 bases, with 16 bases between.

V usage is TRBV5-1 and J usage is TRBJ2-7; D assignment may be TRBD1 or TRBD2 (5 bases each). The germline CDR1 and CDR2 sequences are SGHRS and YFSETQ. The CDR3 spans 14 residues. V was pared by 3 bases and J by 5 bases, with 15 bases between. CDR3: CASSSSGTAHEQYF. The CDR3 DNA reads as TGCGCCAGCAGCTCATCCGGGACGGCCCACGAGCAGTACTTC.

Written as DNA, the CDR3 is TGCAGTGTGTTCTCTGAGGAGACCCAGTACTTC. It codes for CSVFSEETQYF. The J gene is TRBJ2-5, the V gene TRBV20-1; D gene uncertain. The V end lost 7 bases, the J end lost 5 bases, and 11 bases lay between the germline ends. This CDR3 comprises 11 residues. Germline V gene data show CDR1 as DFQATT and CDR2 as SNEGSKA (reference sequence).

This clone was seen only once. This chain connects TRBV5-1 to TRBJ1-1; D possibly corresponds to TRBD1 (5 bases). CDR3 length equals 14 residues. Trimming pared 4 bases from V and 1 base from J, leaving 11 bases between. Germline assignment: CDR1 SGHRS and CDR2 YFSETQ. The chain's CDR3 is CASSGGVRNTEAFF. The DNA for the CDR3 is TGCGCCAGCAGCGGAGGGGTTCGGAACACTGAAGCTTTCTTT.

The table lists this clone with a few counts. This chain connects TRBV5-1 to TRBJ2-2; D remains unclear. The CDR3 runs 14 residues. Germline V gene sequence: CDR1 SGHRS, CDR2 YFSETQ. Deletions cut 0 bases from V and 6 bases from J, with 9 bases between. In nucleotides, the CDR3 is TGCGCCAGCAGCTTGGATTCGGCGGCCGGGGAGCTGTTTTTT. Its translation is CASSLDSAAGELFF.

V gene TRBV19 combines with J gene TRBJ1-4, with 7 bases identical to TRBD1. Germline V gives CDR1 LNHDA, CDR2 SQIVND (reference sequence). The CDR3 extends over 16 amino acids. V dropped 1 base and J dropped 8; count of bases not matched to a gene: 10. The CDR3 sequence: CASSIVTTGTREKLFF. CDR3 in DNA: TGTGCCAGTAGTATAGTGACGACAGGGACACGGGAAAAACTGTTTTTT.

This clone was found a few times. The chain uses TRBV9 and TRBJ1-6; 8 bases are shared with TRBD1. Germline-derived CDR1 and CDR2 are SGDLS and YYNGEE. This CDR3 region has 19 residues. J was trimmed by 8 bases and V by 6 bases; bases with no gene match: 22. In DNA form, the CDR3 reads TGTGCCAGCAAATCAGAGGTTGGGCAGGGGGCGCGATCGGATTCACCCCTCCACTTT. As protein: CASKSEVGQGARSDSPLHF.

For the CDR3, the DNA is TGTGCCAGTAGTAGGACAGGGGGCAATGAGCAGTTCTTC. It translates to CASSRTGGNEQFF. The V gene is TRBV19, the J gene TRBJ2-1; 10 bases map to TRBD1. V lost 4 bases and J lost 6; bases outside the gene matches: 0. The CDR3 sequence is 13 residues long. Germline CDR1 reads LNHDA; CDR2 reads SQIVND (reference sequence).

V and J are TRBV28 and TRBJ2-3; possible D gene TRBD2, 7 bases. Deletions cut 2 bases from V and 5 bases from J, with 11 bases between. Germline lookup yields CDR1 MDHEN and CDR2 SYDVKM. This CDR3 has 14 amino acids. CDR3 amino acids: CASSLGGAVDTQYF. DNA of the CDR3: TGTGCCAGCAGTTTAGGGGGGGCGGTAGATACGCAGTATTTT.

This chain links TRBV30 with TRBJ1-1, with D possibly being TRBD1 (5 bases). The CDR3 runs to 15 residues. Germline lookup yields CDR1 GTSNPN and CDR2 SVGIG (reference sequence). The V end lost 1 base, the J end lost 4 bases, and 16 bases lay between the germline ends. This chain's CDR3 is CAWSGGNARGTEAFF. The CDR3 DNA reads TGTGCCTGGAGTGGGGGGAACGCGAGGGGCACTGAAGCTTTCTTT.

The chain carries TRBV15 and TRBJ1-5; D is unclear. The CDR3 is 14 residues long. V was shortened by 3 bases and J by 0 bases, with 6 bases between the two germline ends. Germline lookup yields CDR1 LNHNV and CDR2 YYDKDF (reference sequence). CDR3 nucleotides: TGTGCCACCAGCAGGAGACATAGCAATCAGCCCCAGCATTTT. Protein product: CATSRRHSNQPQHF.

J is TRBJ2-7 and V is TRBV2; possible D gene TRBD2, 5 bases. Trimming pared 6 bases from V and 7 bases from J, leaving 10 bases between. The germline V gene has CDR1 SNHLY and CDR2 FYNNEI. The CDR3 covers 11 residues. CDR3 region: CASSYEGEQYF. DNA of the CDR3: TGTGCCAGCAGCTACGAGGGTGAGCAGTACTTC.